A selection of T cell receptor beta chains follows, all from one sample in a study of early T cells in non-severe SARS-CoV-2 infection. MiXCR, run by TCRdb on the 5' RACE reads, gives a single entry per CDR3 protein. The data show tens of thousands of distinct CDR3 sequences, approximately 5.8% seen once. Sequencing was performed on whole blood. Source of these receptors: an adult who was a healthcare worker with PCR-confirmed SARS-CoV-2 infection or an uninfected control (not recorded which). CDR3s include the opening cysteine and the closing phenylalanine or tryptophan. D genes are given only for firm matches. Not all rows give a size; the values are once, few, many and, for expanded clones, a class.

j_call,clone_size,cdr3_length,d_call,v_call,cdr3_nt,cdr3_aa
TRBJ1-2,-,14,-,TRBV6-5,TGTGCCAGCAGTAACTCCGGGATCCCCGGAGGCTACACCTTC,CASSNSGIPGGYTF
TRBJ2-3,many,15,-,TRBV7-3,TGTGCCAGCAGCTTAATCGGTAGGAGCACAGATACGCAGTATTTT,CASSLIGRSTDTQYF
TRBJ2-1,many,15,-,TRBV4-1,TGCGCCAGCAGCCGCCAACTCGGATCCTACAATGAGCAGTTCTTC,CASSRQLGSYNEQFF
TRBJ1-3,-,17,-,TRBV20-1,TGCAGTGCTAGAGATCCGGTAGGGGATATCTCTGGAAACACCATATATTTT,CSARDPVGDISGNTIYF
TRBJ2-6,-,13,-,TRBV12-3/TRBV12-4,TGTGCCAGCAGAATCGCTGGGGCCAACGTCCTGACTTTC,CASRIAGANVLTF
TRBJ1-1,-,15,-,TRBV7-6,TGTGCCAGCAGCTTAAGTACCCCTCTAAACACTGAAGCTTTCTTT,CASSLSTPLNTEAFF
TRBJ2-5,many,15,TRBD1,TRBV29-1,TGCAGCGTCCCAGAATCGACAGGGGATCAGGGGACCCAGTACTTC,CSVPESTGDQGTQYF
TRBJ1-4,medium-sized,14,-,TRBV27,TGTGCCAGCACAACGGACCCAACTAATGAAAAACTGTTTTTT,CASTTDPTNEKLFF
TRBJ2-7,many,16,TRBD2,TRBV6-1,TGTGCCAGCAGTGAAGGAGTGGGACTACTGACCTACGAGCAGTACTTC,CASSEGVGLLTYEQYF
TRBJ2-5,many,13,-,TRBV5-1,TGCGCCAGCAGCTGGGGCAACCAAGAGACCCAGTACTTC,CASSWGNQETQYF
TRBJ2-3,few,15,TRBD2,TRBV9,TGTGCCAGCAGCTTTGGCGGGGGGGCCTCAGATACGCAGTATTTT,CASSFGGGASDTQYF
TRBJ2-6,many,16,-,TRBV5-1,TGCGCCAGCAGCTTCGAGGGGTCCTCTGGGGCCAACGTCCTGACTTTC,CASSFEGSSGANVLTF
TRBJ2-2,-,15,-,TRBV7-8,TGTGCCAGCAGCGCCCGGAGACACAGCACCGGGGAGCTGTTTTTT,CASSARRHSTGELFF
TRBJ1-1,many,15,TRBD1,TRBV29-1,TGCAGCGTTGAAGGGACAGGGCGAGGGAACACTGAAGCTTTCTTT,CSVEGTGRGNTEAFF
TRBJ2-5,many,15,-,TRBV19,TGTGCCAGTAGTATAGCATTCGGCAGGGAAGAGACCCAGTACTTC,CASSIAFGREETQYF
TRBJ1-2,many,12,-,TRBV12-3/TRBV12-4,TGTGCCAGCGGAGACAGAAACTATGGCTACACCTTC,CASGDRNYGYTF
TRBJ2-1,many,16,TRBD2,TRBV24-1,TGTGCCACCAGTGATCGGAGCGGGATAGCTTACAATGAGCAGTTCTTC,CATSDRSGIAYNEQFF
TRBJ1-1,-,13,TRBD1,TRBV5-4,TGTGCCAGCGGGACAGGGGGCGACACTGAAGCTTTCTTT,CASGTGGDTEAFF
TRBJ2-3,few,16,-,TRBV7-6,TGTGCCAGCAGCCCGCGACGGAATGGGGGCACAGATACGCAGTATTTT,CASSPRRNGGTDTQYF
TRBJ1-6,many,15,TRBD1,TRBV12-3/TRBV12-4,TGTGCCAGCAGTCCGACGACAGGGTCGGGTTCACCCCTCCACTTT,CASSPTTGSGSPLHF
TRBJ1-2,-,16,TRBD1,TRBV2,TGTGCCAGCAGTGGCGGACAGGGTACAACCGGTTATGGCTACACCTTC,CASSGGQGTTGYGYTF
TRBJ2-2,many,14,-,TRBV12-3/TRBV12-4,TGTGCCAGCAGTTATGGACAAAACACCGGGGAGCTGTTTTTT,CASSYGQNTGELFF
TRBJ1-2,many,15,-,TRBV12-3/TRBV12-4,TGTGCCAGCAGTTTTGGAGGGGGGGCTAACTATGGCTACACCTTC,CASSFGGGANYGYTF
TRBJ1-2,many,17,-,TRBV7-3,TGTGCCAGCAGCCTGTCGAGCCGGGACATCACCGGAGGGGGCTACACCTTC,CASSLSSRDITGGGYTF
TRBJ1-5,many,17,TRBD1,TRBV5-5,TGTGCCAGCAGCTTGGGGACAGGGGATTTTAGCAATCAGCCCCAGCATTTT,CASSLGTGDFSNQPQHF
TRBJ2-1,many,17,TRBD1,TRBV28,TGTGCCAGCAGTGATATTAGGACAGGGGGCATATACAATGAGCAGTTCTTC,CASSDIRTGGIYNEQFF